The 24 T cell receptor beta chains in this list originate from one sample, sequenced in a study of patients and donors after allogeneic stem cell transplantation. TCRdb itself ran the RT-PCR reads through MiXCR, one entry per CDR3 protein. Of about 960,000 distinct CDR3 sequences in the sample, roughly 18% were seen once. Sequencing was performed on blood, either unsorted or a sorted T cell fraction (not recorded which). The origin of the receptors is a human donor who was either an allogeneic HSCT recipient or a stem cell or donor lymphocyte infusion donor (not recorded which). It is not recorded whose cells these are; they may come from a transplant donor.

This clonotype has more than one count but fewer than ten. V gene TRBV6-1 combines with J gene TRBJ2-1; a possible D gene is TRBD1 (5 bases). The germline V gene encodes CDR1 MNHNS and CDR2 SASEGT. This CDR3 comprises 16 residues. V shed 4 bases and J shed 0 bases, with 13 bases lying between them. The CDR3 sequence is CASSGFDRLSYNEQFF. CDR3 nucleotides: TGTGCCAGCAGTGGATTCGACAGACTCTCCTACAATGAGCAGTTCTTC.

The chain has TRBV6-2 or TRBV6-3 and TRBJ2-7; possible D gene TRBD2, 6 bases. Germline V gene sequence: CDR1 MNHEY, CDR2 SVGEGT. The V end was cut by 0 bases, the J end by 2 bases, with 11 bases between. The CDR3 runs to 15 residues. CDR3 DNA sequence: TGTGCCAGCAGTTACTCGAACGGGGGAACCTACGAGCAGTACTTC. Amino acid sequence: CASSYSNGGTYEQYF.

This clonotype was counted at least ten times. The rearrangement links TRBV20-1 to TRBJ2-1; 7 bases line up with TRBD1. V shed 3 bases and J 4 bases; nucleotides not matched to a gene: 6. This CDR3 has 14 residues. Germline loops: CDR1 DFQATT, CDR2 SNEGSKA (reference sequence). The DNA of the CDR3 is TGCAGTGCTAGGACCCCGGGACAGTACAATGAGCAGTTCTTC. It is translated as CSARTPGQYNEQFF.

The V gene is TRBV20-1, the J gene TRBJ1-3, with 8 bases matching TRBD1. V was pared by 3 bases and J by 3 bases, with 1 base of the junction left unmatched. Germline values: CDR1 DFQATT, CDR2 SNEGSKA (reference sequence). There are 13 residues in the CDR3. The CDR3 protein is CSASDRGGNTIYF. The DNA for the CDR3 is TGCAGTGCTAGCGACAGGGGTGGAAACACCATATATTTT.

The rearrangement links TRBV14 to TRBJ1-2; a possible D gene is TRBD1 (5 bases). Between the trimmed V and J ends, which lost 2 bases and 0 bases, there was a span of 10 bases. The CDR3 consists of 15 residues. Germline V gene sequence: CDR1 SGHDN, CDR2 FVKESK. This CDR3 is CASSQQAGSNYGYTF. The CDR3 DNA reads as TGTGCCAGCAGCCAACAGGCAGGGTCTAACTATGGCTACACCTTC.

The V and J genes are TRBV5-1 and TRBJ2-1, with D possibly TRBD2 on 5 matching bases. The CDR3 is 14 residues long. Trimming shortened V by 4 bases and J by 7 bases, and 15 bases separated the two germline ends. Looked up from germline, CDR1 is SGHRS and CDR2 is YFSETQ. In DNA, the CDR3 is TGCGCCAGCAGCCCCGGGCGGGTGGGGAATGAGCAGTTCTTC. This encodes CASSPGRVGNEQFF.

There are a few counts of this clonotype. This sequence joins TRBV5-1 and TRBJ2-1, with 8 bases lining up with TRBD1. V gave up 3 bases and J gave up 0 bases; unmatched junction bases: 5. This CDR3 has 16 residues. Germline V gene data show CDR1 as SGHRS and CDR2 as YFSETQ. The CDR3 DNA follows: TGCGCCAGCAGCTACCGGACAGGGAGCTCCTACAATGAGCAGTTCTTC. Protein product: CASSYRTGSSYNEQFF.

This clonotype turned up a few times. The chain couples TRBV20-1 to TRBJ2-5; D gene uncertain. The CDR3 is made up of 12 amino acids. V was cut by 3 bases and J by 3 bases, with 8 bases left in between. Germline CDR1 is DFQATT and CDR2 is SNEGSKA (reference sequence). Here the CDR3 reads CSASESEETQYF. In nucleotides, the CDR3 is TGCAGTGCTAGTGAGTCCGAAGAGACCCAGTACTTC.

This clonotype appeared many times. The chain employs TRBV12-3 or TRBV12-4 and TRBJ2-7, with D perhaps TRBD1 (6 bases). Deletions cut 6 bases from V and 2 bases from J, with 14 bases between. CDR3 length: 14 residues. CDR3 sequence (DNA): TGTGCCAGCAGGCTAAGGGGGAGAGCCTACGAGCAGTACTTC. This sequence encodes CASRLRGRAYEQYF.

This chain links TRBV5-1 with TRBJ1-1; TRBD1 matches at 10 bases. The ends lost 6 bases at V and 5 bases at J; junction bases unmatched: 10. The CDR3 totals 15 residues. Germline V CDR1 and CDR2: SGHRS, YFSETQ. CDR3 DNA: TGCGCCAGCACCGACTTGACAGGGGGCGGGACTGAAGCTTTCTTT. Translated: CASTDLTGGGTEAFF.

In DNA, the CDR3 is TGCGCCAGCAGCCAAGATTCGGGCATTACGTCCGGCTACACCTTC. It specifies CASSQDSGITSGYTF. This chain links TRBV4-3 with TRBJ1-2; D gene unclear. Germline-derived CDR1 and CDR2 are LGHNA and YSLEER. Trimming took off 0 bases at V and 8 bases at J, with 16 bases between the two ends. This CDR3 is 15 amino acids long.

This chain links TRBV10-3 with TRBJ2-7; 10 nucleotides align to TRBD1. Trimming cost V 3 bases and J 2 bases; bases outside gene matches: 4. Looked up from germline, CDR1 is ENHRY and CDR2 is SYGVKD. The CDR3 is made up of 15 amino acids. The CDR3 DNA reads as TGTGCCATCAGTGACCGGGACAGGGGACCCTACGAGCAGTACTTC. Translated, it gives CAISDRDRGPYEQYF.

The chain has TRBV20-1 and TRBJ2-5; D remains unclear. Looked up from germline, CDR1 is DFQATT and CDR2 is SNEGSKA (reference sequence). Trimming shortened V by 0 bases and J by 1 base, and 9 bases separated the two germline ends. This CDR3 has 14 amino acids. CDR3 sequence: CSAREREPQETQYF. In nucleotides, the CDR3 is TGCAGTGCTAGAGAAAGGGAACCCCAAGAGACCCAGTACTTC.

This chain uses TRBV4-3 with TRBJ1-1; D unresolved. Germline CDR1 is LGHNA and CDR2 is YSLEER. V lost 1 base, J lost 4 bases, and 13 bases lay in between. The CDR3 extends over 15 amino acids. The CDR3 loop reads CASSQVSVGGTEAFF. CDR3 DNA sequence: TGCGCCAGCAGCCAAGTCTCGGTGGGCGGCACTGAAGCTTTCTTT.

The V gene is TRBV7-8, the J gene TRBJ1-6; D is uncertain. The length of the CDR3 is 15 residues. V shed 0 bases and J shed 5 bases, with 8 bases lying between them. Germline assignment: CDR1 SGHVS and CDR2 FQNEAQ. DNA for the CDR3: TGTGCCAGCAGCTTAGCGTATGGCGATAATTCACCCCTCCACTTT. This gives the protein CASSLAYGDNSPLHF.

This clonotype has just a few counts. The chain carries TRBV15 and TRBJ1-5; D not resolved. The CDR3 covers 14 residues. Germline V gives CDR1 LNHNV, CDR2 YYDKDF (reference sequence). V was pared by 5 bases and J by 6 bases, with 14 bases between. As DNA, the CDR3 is TGTGCCACCAGCTTGGCTCAAACGGGTCAGCCCCAGCATTTT. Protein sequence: CATSLAQTGQPQHF.

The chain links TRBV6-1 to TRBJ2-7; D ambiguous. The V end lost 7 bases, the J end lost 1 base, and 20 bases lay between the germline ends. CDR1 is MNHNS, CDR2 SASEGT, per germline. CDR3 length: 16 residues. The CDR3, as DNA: TGTGCCAGCAATCCCCTCCGATCGAAAAGTTCCTACGAGCAGTACTTC. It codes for CASNPLRSKSSYEQYF.

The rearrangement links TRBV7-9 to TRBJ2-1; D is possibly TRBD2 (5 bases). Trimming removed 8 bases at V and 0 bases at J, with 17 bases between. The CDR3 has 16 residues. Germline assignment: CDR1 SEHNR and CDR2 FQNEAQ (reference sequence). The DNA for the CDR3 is TGTGCCAGCTCGATCCCAAGGACTTACTCCTACAATGAGCAGTTCTTC. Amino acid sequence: CASSIPRTYSYNEQFF.

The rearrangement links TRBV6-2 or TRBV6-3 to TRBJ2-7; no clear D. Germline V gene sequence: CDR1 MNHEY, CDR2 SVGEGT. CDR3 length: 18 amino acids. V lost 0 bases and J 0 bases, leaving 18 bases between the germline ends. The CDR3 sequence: CASSYSVTSRSNSYEQYF. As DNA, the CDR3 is TGTGCCAGCAGTTACTCTGTGACCAGCCGATCGAACTCCTACGAGCAGTACTTC.

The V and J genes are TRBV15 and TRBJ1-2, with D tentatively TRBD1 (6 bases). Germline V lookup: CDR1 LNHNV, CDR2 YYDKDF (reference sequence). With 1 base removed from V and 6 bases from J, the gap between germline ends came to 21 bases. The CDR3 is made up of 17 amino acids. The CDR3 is CATSRVARMGAGNGYTF. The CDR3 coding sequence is TGTGCCACCAGCAGAGTGGCGAGGATGGGGGCAGGGAATGGCTACACCTTC.

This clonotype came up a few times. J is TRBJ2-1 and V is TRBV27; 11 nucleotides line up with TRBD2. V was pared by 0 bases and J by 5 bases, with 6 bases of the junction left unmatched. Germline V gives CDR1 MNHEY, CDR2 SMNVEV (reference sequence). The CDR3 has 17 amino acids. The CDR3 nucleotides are TGTGCCAGCAGTTTATCGGCTTTGGGACTAGCGGACAATGAGCAGTTCTTC. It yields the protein CASSLSALGLADNEQFF.

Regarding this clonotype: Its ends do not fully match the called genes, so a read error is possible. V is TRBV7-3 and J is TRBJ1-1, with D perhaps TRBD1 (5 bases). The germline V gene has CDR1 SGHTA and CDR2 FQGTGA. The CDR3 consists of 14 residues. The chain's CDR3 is CASSLQGLKTEAFF. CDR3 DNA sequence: TGTGCCAGCAGCTTACAGGGTTTGAAAACTGAAGCTTTCTTT.

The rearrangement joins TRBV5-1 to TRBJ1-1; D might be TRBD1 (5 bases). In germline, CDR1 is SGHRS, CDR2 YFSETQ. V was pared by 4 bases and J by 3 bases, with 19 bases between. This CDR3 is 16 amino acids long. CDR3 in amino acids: CASSVGTGRGHTEAFF. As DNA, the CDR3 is TGCGCCAGCAGCGTTGGAACGGGGCGTGGGCACACTGAAGCTTTCTTT.

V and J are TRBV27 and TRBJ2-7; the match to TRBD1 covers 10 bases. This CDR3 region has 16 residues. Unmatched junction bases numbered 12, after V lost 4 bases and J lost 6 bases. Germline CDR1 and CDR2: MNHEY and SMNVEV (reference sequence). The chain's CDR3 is CASSSFGGQGVSEQYF. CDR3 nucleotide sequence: TGTGCCAGCAGTTCGTTCGGTGGACAGGGGGTCTCCGAGCAGTACTTC.